This is a list of T cell receptor beta chains from one sample in a study of T cells in localized non-small cell lung cancer. The table came from immunoSEQ multiplex PCR; TCRdb's copy has only in-frame clones and leaves some out. The sample has over 30,000 clones, over 70% seen once; the top ten hold roughly 2.5%. Sequenced here: peripheral blood, sampled before any cancer treatment. The receptors originated from a woman between 35 and 75 years old with stage I lung adenocarcinoma. Both conserved end residues are part of each CDR3. A D gene is named only where the DNA matches it firmly. Not every row has a clone size; where given, it reads once, few, many or a size class.

d_call	v_call	clone_size	j_call	cdr3_aa	cdr3_nt
.	TRBV7-2	once	TRBJ2-5	CASSLLGPGVETQYF	TGTGCCAGCAGCTTGTTGGGACCCGGGGTAGAGACCCAGTACTTC
TRBD2	TRBV25-1	.	TRBJ2-1	CASSLTGLAGNEQFF	TGTGCCAGCAGCCTCACGGGACTAGCTGGCAATGAGCAGTTCTTC
.	TRBV21-1	.	TRBJ2-7	CASSKAGRERYEQYF	TGTGCCAGCAGCAAAGCCGGGAGGGAAAGATACGAGCAGTACTTC
.	TRBV5-1	.	TRBJ2-5	CASSFGFLGLQETQYF	TGCGCCAGCAGCTTCGGATTCCTCGGCCTCCAAGAGACCCAGTACTTC
.	TRBV6-1	.	TRBJ1-1	CASSEQLDSHTEAFF	TGTGCCAGCAGTGAACAGTTGGACTCTCACACTGAAGCTTTCTTT
.	TRBV10-3	.	TRBJ2-3	CATYRESTDTQYF	TGTGCCACATACAGGGAGAGCACAGATACGCAGTATTTT
.	TRBV7-9	once	TRBJ1-5	CASSPTGPLNQPQHF	TGTGCCAGCAGCCCTACAGGGCCGCTCAATCAGCCCCAGCATTTT
TRBD1	TRBV18	once	TRBJ1-2	CASSPGQGAGVSGYTF	TGTGCCAGCTCCCCGGGACAGGGGGCTGGGGTTAGCGGCTACACCTTC
.	TRBV28	few	TRBJ2-7	CASSLWEEGGQGEQYF	TGTGCCAGCAGCTTATGGGAGGAAGGGGGCCAGGGCGAGCAGTACTTC
TRBD2	TRBV27	.	TRBJ2-2	CASSLSLGVAGGNTGELFF	TGTGCCAGCAGTTTATCGTTAGGGGTAGCGGGAGGGAACACCGGGGAGCTGTTTTTT
.	TRBV19	.	TRBJ1-5	CASSMSRVQQPQHF	TGTGCCAGTAGTATGAGCAGGGTACAACAGCCCCAGCATTTT
TRBD1	TRBV2	.	TRBJ1-1	CASSLQGSTEAFF	TGTGCCAGCAGTTTACAGGGGTCCACTGAAGCTTTCTTT
.	TRBV10-1	.	TRBJ1-5	CASSESNREDRQPQHF	TGCGCCAGCAGTGAGTCGAACAGGGAGGATCGTCAGCCCCAGCATTTT
.	TRBV18	.	TRBJ1-2	CASSPSDRRNGYTF	TGTGCCAGCTCACCTTCGGACAGAAGAAATGGCTACACCTTC
.	TRBV7-8	.	TRBJ1-1	CASSPQGQLLEAFF	TGTGCCAGCAGCCCCCAGGGTCAGCTCCTTGAAGCTTTCTTT
TRBD1	TRBV6-5	.	TRBJ2-1	CASLGTGYNEQFF	TGTGCCAGCTTGGGGACAGGTTACAATGAGCAGTTCTTC
.	TRBV9	.	TRBJ2-2	CASSATLNTGELFF	TGTGCCAGCAGCGCAACCCTGAACACCGGGGAGCTGTTTTTT
.	TRBV2	.	TRBJ2-1	CASRAGQINEQFF	TGTGCCAGCAGGGCAGGACAGATCAATGAGCAGTTCTTC
.	TRBV4-2	.	TRBJ2-3	CASSRASDSSFDTQYF	TGTGCCAGCAGCCGCGCCTCCGACTCCTCCTTTGATACGCAGTATTTT
.	TRBV29-1	.	TRBJ1-1	CSVPSRGGTTEAFF	TGCAGCGTCCCATCCCGAGGGGGAACCACTGAAGCTTTCTTT
.	TRBV7-6	.	TRBJ1-4	CASSRQRGASNEKLFF	TGTGCCAGCAGCCGTCAGAGGGGCGCGTCCAATGAAAAACTGTTTTTT
TRBD2	TRBV9	few	TRBJ2-1	CASSPGLAGAHNEQFF	TGTGCCAGCAGCCCTGGACTAGCGGGAGCCCACAATGAGCAGTTCTTC
.	TRBV21-1	.	TRBJ2-3	CASSIPGGPGFVDTQYF	TGTGCCAGCAGCATCCCTGGGGGCCCCGGTTTTGTAGATACGCAGTATTTT
.	TRBV6-1	.	TRBJ2-1	CASSDRRRLHNEQFF	TGTGCCAGCAGTGACCGACGGAGATTACACAATGAGCAGTTCTTC
.	TRBV19	.	TRBJ2-1	CASSPAGGPYNEQFF	TGTGCCAGTAGCCCCGCCGGGGGGCCCTACAATGAGCAGTTCTTC
.	TRBV19	once	TRBJ2-3	CASSPSSDSTDTQYF	TGTGCCAGTAGTCCCTCCTCCGACAGCACAGATACGCAGTATTTT
.	TRBV5-1	.	TRBJ2-2	CASSLNTQANTGELFF	TGCGCCAGCAGCTTGAATACACAGGCGAACACCGGGGAGCTGTTTTTT
.	TRBV7-9	.	TRBJ1-5	CASSLPNQPQHF	TGTGCCAGCAGCCTCCCAAATCAGCCCCAGCATTTT
.	TRBV4-1	.	TRBJ1-2	CASSEGQNRKTYGYTF	TGCGCCAGCAGCGAGGGTCAGAACCGAAAGACCTATGGCTACACCTTC
.	TRBV10-1	.	TRBJ1-5	CASTLRAYNQPQHF	TGCGCCAGCACCCTCCGGGCCTACAATCAGCCCCAGCATTTT
.	TRBV7-2	.	TRBJ1-5	CASSLVTGMQPQHF	TGTGCCAGCAGCTTAGTCACAGGGATGCAGCCCCAGCATTTT
.	TRBV19	.	TRBJ1-5	CASSKSVGQQHQPQHF	TGTGCCAGTAGTAAATCGGTCGGACAGCAACATCAGCCCCAGCATTTT
.	TRBV27	.	TRBJ2-5	CASSWSQGGRETQYF	TGTGCCAGCAGTTGGAGCCAGGGGGGGAGAGAGACCCAGTACTTC